The 16 T cell receptor beta chains in this list originate from one sample, sequenced in a study of OX40 agonist ivuxolimab in advanced cancers. Using immunoSEQ multiplex PCR, the repertoire was profiled, and TCRdb retains in-frame clones only, with some absent. Among 70,000 to 80,000 clones listed, 90% to 95% were seen once. The sample in question was CD4+ or CD8+ T cells sorted from blood, obtained in a trial of the OX40 agonist ivuxolimab. The receptor set was obtained from an adult with an advanced solid tumor such as melanoma, head and neck, liver or kidney cancer.

This clone was found a few times. The chain joins TRBV7-9 to TRBJ2-7; D gene unclear. V gave up 4 bases and J gave up 4 bases, with 8 bases separating them. This CDR3 is 12 amino acids long. The germline V gene encodes CDR1 SEHNR and CDR2 FQNEAQ (reference sequence). The CDR3 reads CASSSAYYEQYF. In nucleotides, the CDR3 is TGTGCCAGCAGCTCCGCCTATTACGAGCAGTACTTC.

V gene TRBV27 combines with J gene TRBJ2-1; D gene uncertain. The CDR3 consists of 15 residues. Germline assignment: CDR1 MNHEY and CDR2 SMNVEV (reference sequence). V dropped 4 bases and J dropped 4 bases, with 14 bases sitting between them. Here the CDR3 DNA reads TGTGCCAGCAGTTCCGGGTCCTCAGCATACAATGAGCAGTTCTTC. Protein sequence: CASSSGSSAYNEQFF.

This chain links TRBV30 with TRBJ1-2, with 8 bases identical to TRBD1. The CDR3 spans 13 residues. Germline V CDR1 and CDR2: GTSNPN, SVGIG (reference sequence). The junction had 4 bases not matched to a gene; V was cut back by 1 base and J by 6 bases. In DNA form, the CDR3 reads TGTGCCTGGAGTGGACAGGGGACGGATGGCTACACCTTC. Protein: CAWSGQGTDGYTF.

This clone was observed a handful of times. The V gene is TRBV9, the J gene TRBJ1-2; D gene unclear. The CDR3 is made up of 12 amino acids. V was trimmed by 3 bases and J by 4 bases, leaving 7 bases between them. Germline assignment: CDR1 SGDLS and CDR2 YYNGEE. The CDR3 region is CASSANSYGYTF. The CDR3 DNA reads as TGTGCCAGCAGCGCGAACAGCTATGGCTACACCTTC. Variable domain in full (rest from reference TRBV9 and TRBJ1-2): DSGVTQTPKHLITATGQRVTLRCSPRSGDLSVYWYQQSLDQGLQFLIQYYNGEERAKGNILERFSAQQFPDLHSELNLSSLELGDSALYFCASSANSYGYTFGSGTRLTVV.

This clone was counted only a few times. The chain recombines TRBV7-8 with TRBJ2-1; D unresolved. The germline gives CDR1 SGHVS, CDR2 FQNEAQ. This CDR3 contains 13 residues. V lost 11 bases, J lost 0 bases, and 11 bases lay in between. The CDR3: CASRPSSYNEQFF. In DNA, the CDR3 is TGTGCCTCCCGCCCCAGCTCCTACAATGAGCAGTTCTTC.

The rearrangement joins TRBV9 to TRBJ2-5, with D perhaps matching TRBD2 (6 bases). The CDR3 is 15 amino acids. Trimming took off 0 bases at V and 3 bases at J, with 12 bases between the two ends. Germline V gene sequence: CDR1 SGDLS, CDR2 YYNGEE. In DNA form, the CDR3 reads TGTGCCAGCAGCGTAGTAGGCACTAGCAAAGAGACCCAGTACTTC. This codes for CASSVVGTSKETQYF. The whole variable domain, remainder taken from reference TRBV9 and TRBJ2-5, is DSGVTQTPKHLITATGQRVTLRCSPRSGDLSVYWYQQSLDQGLQFLIQYYNGEERAKGNILERFSAQQFPDLHSELNLSSLELGDSALYFCASSVVGTSKETQYFGPGTRLLVL.

V usage is TRBV9 and J usage is TRBJ2-3, with D unresolved. V dropped 0 bases and J dropped 2 bases, with 7 bases sitting between them. The CDR3 length is 14 residues. Germline V gene lookup returns CDR1 SGDLS and CDR2 YYNGEE. The CDR3 spells CASSVGEATDTQYF. CDR3 sequence (DNA): TGTGCCAGCAGCGTAGGCGAGGCCACAGATACGCAGTATTTT.

The V and J genes are TRBV4-3 and TRBJ2-2; D is undetermined. The germline V and J ends were trimmed by 0 bases and 6 bases, with 14 bases remaining between them. Looked up from germline, CDR1 is LGHNA and CDR2 is YSLEER. There are 16 residues in the CDR3. CDR3: CASSQDYSTESGELFF. The CDR3 coding sequence is TGCGCCAGCAGCCAAGATTATAGTACCGAGTCCGGGGAGCTGTTTTTT.

This clone was picked up one time. The chain employs TRBV19 and TRBJ1-4; 7 bases are shared with TRBD1. The junction had 6 bases not matched to a gene; V was cut back by 3 bases and J by 8 bases. Germline lookup yields CDR1 LNHDA and CDR2 SQIVND (reference sequence). The CDR3 extends over 14 amino acids. In nucleotides, the CDR3 is TGTGCCAGTAGTATTACACAGGGGATCGAAAAACTGTTTTTT. Its protein is CASSITQGIEKLFF.

About this clone: One end of the junction is discordant with germline, which a read error may explain. The gene calls are TRBV27 and TRBJ2-1; TRBD2 matches at 9 bases. Looked up from germline, CDR1 is MNHEY and CDR2 is SMNVEV (reference sequence). The CDR3 is 15 amino acids. CDR3 region: CASSPWLAGINGQFF. As DNA, the CDR3 is TGTGCCAGCAGTCCGTGGCTAGCGGGAATTAATGGGCAGTTCTTC.

The chain recombines TRBV11-2 with TRBJ2-7, with D hard to call. The CDR3 is 12 residues long. Trimming shortened V by 3 bases and J by 2 bases, and 5 bases separated the two germline ends. In germline, CDR1 is SGHAT, CDR2 FQNNGV. CDR3 protein: CASSFLPYEQYF. CDR3 nucleotides: TGTGCCAGCAGCTTCCTCCCCTACGAGCAGTACTTC.

CDR3 loop: CASSIADGTDTQYF. The CDR3 DNA sequence: TGTGCCAGCAGTATAGCGGACGGCACAGATACGCAGTATTTT. The gene calls are TRBV27 and TRBJ2-3; maybe TRBD2 (6 bases). The CDR3 is made up of 14 amino acids. Germline V gene data show CDR1 as MNHEY and CDR2 as SMNVEV (reference sequence). V lost 5 bases to trimming and J lost 1 base, with 10 bases between them.

This clone was seen once. The genes are TRBV11-1 and TRBJ2-3; no firm D call. Per germline, CDR1 SGHAT and CDR2 FQDESV (reference sequence). The CDR3 spans 16 residues. Trimming left V 2 bases short and J 3 bases short, with 15 bases between. The CDR3 region has the DNA TGTGCCAGCAGCTTAAGGCTCGTCGGTGTGACAGATACGCAGTATTTT. Translation: CASSLRLVGVTDTQYF.

This chain joins TRBV7-9 and TRBJ1-1; no clear D gene. Germline CDR1 SEHNR, CDR2 FQNEAQ (reference sequence). Trimming removed 1 base at V and 8 bases at J, with 14 bases between. The CDR3 loop spans 14 amino acids. Here the CDR3 reads CASSLVLREKEAFF. The CDR3 nucleotides are TGTGCCAGCAGCTTAGTACTTCGGGAGAAGGAAGCTTTCTTT.

The chain couples TRBV6-1 to TRBJ2-7; 7 nucleotides agree with TRBD1. This CDR3 region has 15 residues. Trimming took 6 bases from V and 2 from J; bases not matched to a gene: 10. Germline CDR1 is MNHNS and CDR2 is SASEGT. The CDR3 protein is CASRKGASSTYEQYF. The CDR3 DNA follows: TGTGCCAGCAGAAAGGGGGCCTCTTCGACCTACGAGCAGTACTTC.

The rearrangement links TRBV2 to TRBJ2-1; no definite D call. CDR3 size: 14 residues. V was trimmed by 6 bases and J by 0 bases, leaving 9 bases between them. CDR1 is SNHLY, CDR2 FYNNEI, per germline. CDR3 nucleotide sequence: TGTGCCAGCAGGGGATTGAGCTCCTACAATGAGCAGTTCTTC. It translates to CASRGLSSYNEQFF.